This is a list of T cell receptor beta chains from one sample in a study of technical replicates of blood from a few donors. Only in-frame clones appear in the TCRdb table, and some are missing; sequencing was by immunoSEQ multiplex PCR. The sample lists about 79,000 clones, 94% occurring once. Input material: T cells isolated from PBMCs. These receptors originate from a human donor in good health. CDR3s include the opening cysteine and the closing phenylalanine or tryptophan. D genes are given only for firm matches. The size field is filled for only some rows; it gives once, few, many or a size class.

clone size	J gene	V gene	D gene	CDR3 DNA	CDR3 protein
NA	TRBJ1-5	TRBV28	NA	TGTGCCAGCACCGCCACGCCGGGACTCCGGGACTCCCGGCATTTT	CASTATPGLRDSRHF
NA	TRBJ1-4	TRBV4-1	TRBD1	TGCGCCAGCAGACCCACCGGTGACAGGGTCCGTCGGTCAAAACTGTTTTTT	CASRPTGDRVRRSKLFF
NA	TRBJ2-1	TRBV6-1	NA	TGTGCCAGCAGTGAAAGTGGGACACGTTACAATGAGCAGTTCTTC	CASSESGTRYNEQFF
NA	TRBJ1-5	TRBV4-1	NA	TGCGCCAGCAGCCAAGATAGCAGGGCTAGCAATCAGCCCCAGCATTTT	CASSQDSRASNQPQHF
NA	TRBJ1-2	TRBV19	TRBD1	TGTGCCAGTAGTGCCGGGACAGCAAACTATGGCTACACCTTC	CASSAGTANYGYTF
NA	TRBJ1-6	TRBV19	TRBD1	TGTGCCAGTACCCAGCCGGGACAGGCCCGGATACCCCTCCACTTT	CASTQPGQARIPLHF
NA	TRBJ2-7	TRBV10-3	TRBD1	TGTGCCATCAGTGAGGGACAGGGCGAGCAGTACTTC	CAISEGQGEQYF
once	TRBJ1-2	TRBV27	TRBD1	TGTGCCAGCAGTCCAGGGGGCCGGACCCCATACACCTTC	CASSPGGRTPYTF
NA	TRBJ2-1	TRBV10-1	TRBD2	TGCGCCAGCAGTGAGTTCGCCGTCCCGAGTTCTAGCGGGCGGGGCGATGAGCAGTTCTTC	CASSEFAVPSSSGRGDEQFF
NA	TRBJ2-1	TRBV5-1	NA	TGCGCCAGCAGCTTGGGGGCCCATCCCGTGGATAGGTACAATGAGCAGTTCTTC	CASSLGAHPVDRYNEQFF
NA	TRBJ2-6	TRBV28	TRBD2	TGTGCCAGCAGTTCGCTTAAGACTAGCGGGGTTCTCTCTGGGGCCAACGTCCTGACTTTC	CASSSLKTSGVLSGANVLTF
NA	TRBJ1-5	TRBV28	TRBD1	TGTGCCAGCAGTCGGGGGACAGCGCAAAATCAGCCCCAGCATTTT	CASSRGTAQNQPQHF
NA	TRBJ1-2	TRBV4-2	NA	TGTGCCAGCAGCCAAGATACAGTATATGGCTACACCTTC	CASSQDTVYGYTF
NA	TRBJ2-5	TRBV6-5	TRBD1	TGTGCCAGCAGCCCTGCCCAGGGGGTAAAGACCCAGTACTTC	CASSPAQGVKTQYF
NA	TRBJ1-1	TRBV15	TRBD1	TGTGCCACCAGCGGGGGACAGCGACCGAACACTGAAGCTTTCTTT	CATSGGQRPNTEAFF
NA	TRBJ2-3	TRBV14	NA	TGTGCCAGCAGCCAAGATATTGGAGGTGTCGATACGCAGTATTTT	CASSQDIGGVDTQYF
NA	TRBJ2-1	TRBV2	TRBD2	TGTGCCAGCAGTGAACTAGCGGGGGGCACCGTCTACAATGAGCAGTTCTTC	CASSELAGGTVYNEQFF
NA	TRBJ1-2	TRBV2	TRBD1	TGTGCCAGCAGTGAATTTACAGGGGCTAACTATGGCTACACCTTC	CASSEFTGANYGYTF
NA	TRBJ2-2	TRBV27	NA	TGTGCCAGCAGTTCCCGGGACACGAACACCGGGGAGCTGTTTTTT	CASSSRDTNTGELFF
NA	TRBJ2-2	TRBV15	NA	TGTGCCACCAGCAGGTCGAACTTCGGCACCGGGGAGCTGTTTTTT	CATSRSNFGTGELFF
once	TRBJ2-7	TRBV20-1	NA	TGCAGTGCTAGTAGTTCCTACGAGCAGTACTTC	CSASSSYEQYF